These 30 T cell receptor beta chains came from one sample sequenced in a study of CD8 T cells in Susac syndrome. After extraction with the RNeasy kit, about 0.5 to 1 ug of the RNA was reverse transcribed using random hexamers. TCRdb re-analysed the immunoSEQ multiplex PCR reads in MiXCR, keeping a single row per CDR3 protein. The data show 65,000 to 85,000 distinct CDR3 sequences, approximately 94% seen once. Sample: CD8+ T cells from PBMCs. The receptor source for this set is a human donor with Susac syndrome.

The V gene is TRBV7-9, the J gene TRBJ1-2, with D perhaps TRBD1 (5 bases). Trimming removed 4 bases at V and 6 bases at J, with 12 bases between. The CDR3 runs 13 residues. Germline CDR1 reads SEHNR; CDR2 reads FQNEAQ (reference sequence). In DNA, the CDR3 is TGTGCCAGCAGCTGGGGGACGGGGGATGGCTACACCTTC. It yields the protein CASSWGTGDGYTF.

CDR3 in amino acids: CASSGGSNQPQHF. The DNA for the CDR3 is TGTGCCAGCAGTGGGGGTAGCAATCAGCCCCAGCATTTT. This chain uses TRBV28 with TRBJ1-5; a weak D match, TRBD1 (5 bases). Trimming left V 5 bases short and J 0 bases short, with 5 bases between. This CDR3 has 13 amino acids. The germline CDR1 and CDR2 sequences are MDHEN and SYDVKM.

This clonotype was seen only once. V is TRBV5-4 and J is TRBJ2-3; 9 bases are a match to TRBD2. Losses at the gene ends were 4 bases for V and 2 bases for J; bases not matched to a gene: 14. There are 18 residues in the CDR3. Germline V lookup: CDR1 SGHNT, CDR2 YYREEE (reference sequence). Written as DNA, the CDR3 is TGTGCCAGCAGCCCCGAGGCGCTAGCGGGGACCTACACAGATACGCAGTATTTT. As protein: CASSPEALAGTYTDTQYF. Looking up the rest from reference TRBV5-4 and TRBJ2-3 gives the full variable domain: ETGVTQSPTHLIKTRGQQVTLRCSSQSGHNTVSWYQQALGQGPQFIFQYYREEENGRGNFPPRFSGLQFPNYSSELNVNALELDDSALYLCASSPEALAGTYTDTQYFGPGTRLTVL.

The chain is built from TRBV30 and TRBJ1-4; D gene ambiguous. V lost 4 bases and J lost 7, with 10 bases in between. The CDR3 is 12 amino acids. From germline, CDR1 is GTSNPN and CDR2 SVGIG (reference sequence). CDR3 loop: CAWTAVREKLFF. In DNA, the CDR3 is TGTGCCTGGACCGCCGTCCGTGAAAAACTGTTTTTT.

The rearrangement joins TRBV12-3 or TRBV12-4 to TRBJ2-1, with TRBD2 identical over 9 bases. V lost 3 bases to trimming and J lost 6 bases; unmatched junction nucleotides: 12. There are 17 residues in the CDR3. CDR3 sequence: CASSFIKREVPSNEQFF. CDR3 nucleotide sequence: TGTGCCAGCAGTTTTATCAAGCGGGAGGTCCCCAGCAATGAGCAGTTCTTC.

This chain links TRBV20-1 with TRBJ1-1; maybe TRBD1 (5 bases). CDR1 and CDR2 from the germline V gene are DFQATT and SNEGSKA (reference sequence). V lost 0 bases and J 3 bases, leaving 14 bases between the germline ends. The CDR3 totals 15 residues. This CDR3 is CSARDFQGEDTEAFF. The CDR3 DNA reads as TGCAGTGCTAGAGACTTTCAGGGAGAGGACACTGAAGCTTTCTTT.

This chain links TRBV27 with TRBJ2-2, with 10 bases identical to TRBD2. Germline trimming cut 4 bases from V and 5 bases from J; bases unmatched to any gene: 10. Looked up from germline, CDR1 is MNHEY and CDR2 is SMNVEV (reference sequence). This CDR3 spans 17 amino acids. CDR3 nucleotide sequence: TGTGCCAGCAGTTATTCAGCTAGCGGGAGATATACCGGGGAGCTGTTTTTT. This translates into CASSYSASGRYTGELFF.

This sequence joins TRBV30 and TRBJ1-2; TRBD1 matches 8 bases. CDR1 is GTSNPN, CDR2 SVGIG, per germline (reference sequence). V lost 7 bases and J lost 4; bases outside the gene matches: 8. The CDR3 loop spans 13 amino acids. The CDR3 protein is CASATTGAYGYTF. CDR3 sequence (DNA): TGTGCCTCCGCAACGACAGGGGCCTATGGCTACACCTTC.

V gene TRBV27 combines with J gene TRBJ1-2, with TRBD1 matching 7 bases. The CDR3 spans 13 residues. In germline, CDR1 is MNHEY, CDR2 SMNVEV (reference sequence). Germline trimming cut 5 bases from V and 6 bases from J; bases unmatched to any gene: 6. The CDR3 sequence is CASSRGRWDGYTF. The CDR3 DNA is TGTGCCAGCAGTAGGGGGCGTTGGGATGGCTACACCTTC.

The CDR3 sequence: CASTDMGANEQFF. The CDR3 DNA follows: TGTGCCAGCACCGATATGGGGGCGAATGAGCAGTTCTTC. The chain has TRBV7-9 and TRBJ2-1; D perhaps matches TRBD1 (6 bases). The CDR3 extends over 13 amino acids. Germline loops: CDR1 SEHNR, CDR2 FQNEAQ (reference sequence). Trimming removed 7 bases from V and 7 bases from J, with 14 bases in between.

This clonotype has just one count. V usage is TRBV6-5 and J usage is TRBJ2-7, with D tentatively TRBD2 (7 bases). Germline assignment: CDR1 MNHEY and CDR2 SVGAGI. The V end lost 5 bases, the J end lost 5 bases, and 13 bases lay between the germline ends. This CDR3 is 13 amino acids long. The CDR3 region has the DNA TGTGCCAGCAGTCGGGGGGCCAAGAACGAGCAGTACTTC. Amino acid sequence: CASSRGAKNEQYF.

The chain couples TRBV20-1 to TRBJ2-7, with 15 bases identical to TRBD2. This CDR3 has 15 amino acids. CDR1 is DFQATT, CDR2 SNEGSKA, per germline (reference sequence). Germline trimming cut 4 bases from V and 1 base from J; bases unmatched to any gene: 2. The CDR3 protein is CSAIGTSGRSYEQYF. CDR3 sequence (DNA): TGCAGTGCTATTGGGACTAGCGGGAGGTCCTACGAGCAGTACTTC.

The chain carries TRBV29-1 and TRBJ2-5; D is unclear. This CDR3 comprises 10 residues. The germline gives CDR1 SQVTM, CDR2 ANQGSEA. Trimming stripped 7 bases from V and 2 bases from J, with 5 bases between. The DNA for the CDR3 is TGCAGCGCGTTACAAGAGACCCAGTACTTC. Its translation is CSALQETQYF. Using reference TRBV29-1 and TRBJ2-5 for the parts outside the CDR3, the full variable domain is SAVISQKPSRDICQRGTSLTIQCQVDSQVTMMFWYRQQPGQSLTLIATANQGSEATYESGFVIDKFPISRPNLTFSTLTVSNMSPEDSSIYLCSALQETQYFGPGTRLLVL.

The chain joins TRBV29-1 to TRBJ2-1; 7 bases are a match to TRBD2. V shed 7 bases and J 3 bases; nucleotides not matched to a gene: 9. The CDR3 is 14 residues long. Germline CDR1 SQVTM, CDR2 ANQGSEA. The CDR3, as DNA: TGCAGCGCCGGAGCGGGGAACCTCTACAATGAGCAGTTCTTC. Amino acid sequence: CSAGAGNLYNEQFF.

The V gene is TRBV12-2, the J gene TRBJ1-1. TRBV12-2 is flagged as a pseudogene. This CDR3 is 15 amino acids long. The CDR3 nucleotides are TGTGCAAGTCGCTCACTAGGCAGTTCGAACACTGAAGCTTTCTTT. This gives the protein CASRSLGSSNTEAFF.

The V gene is TRBV6-2 or TRBV6-3, the J gene TRBJ2-1; 8 bases line up with TRBD2. Per germline, CDR1 MNHEY and CDR2 SVGEGT. J was trimmed by 4 bases and V by 1 base; bases with no gene match: 9. This CDR3 has 17 amino acids. CDR3 sequence reads: CASSYLISGTIYNEQFF. Written as DNA, the CDR3 is TGTGCCAGCAGTTACTTGATTAGCGGGACGATATACAATGAGCAGTTCTTC.

The V gene is TRBV14, the J gene TRBJ2-1; 7 bases align to TRBD2. This CDR3 region has 17 residues. V lost 5 bases, J lost 0 bases, and 10 bases stayed unmatched. CDR1 SGHDN and CDR2 FVKESK come from the germline V gene. CDR3: CASSYPGGGSSYNEQFF. In DNA, the CDR3 is TGTGCCAGCAGCTATCCGGGGGGAGGGAGCTCCTACAATGAGCAGTTCTTC. The whole variable domain, remainder taken from reference TRBV14 and TRBJ2-1, is EAGVTQFPSHSVIEKGQTVTLRCDPISGHDNLYWYRRVMGKEIKFLLHFVKESKQDESGMPNNRFLAERTGGTYSTLKVQPAELEDSGVYFCASSYPGGGSSYNEQFFGPGTRLTVL.

The genes are TRBV6-1 and TRBJ1-2, with 9 positions matching TRBD1. The length of the CDR3 is 15 residues. Unmatched junction bases numbered 9, after V lost 4 bases and J lost 6 bases. Looked up from germline, CDR1 is MNHNS and CDR2 is SASEGT. The CDR3 DNA follows: TGTGCCAGCAGTGGACCTAACAGGGGGCGGGATGGCTACACCTTC. It specifies CASSGPNRGRDGYTF.

V and J are TRBV11-2 and TRBJ1-2; D call uncertain. The CDR3 consists of 15 residues. The germline V and J ends were trimmed by 2 bases and 7 bases, with 17 bases remaining between them. CDR1 SGHAT and CDR2 FQNNGV come from the germline V gene. CDR3 in DNA: TGTGCCAGCAGCTTACATCCCGGAGGAACACTTGGCTACACCTTC. This translates into CASSLHPGGTLGYTF.

The V call is TRBV7-8, the J call TRBJ2-1, with a weak D call TRBD1 (6 bases). With 4 bases removed from V and 0 bases from J, the gap between germline ends came to 10 bases. Looked up from germline, CDR1 is SGHVS and CDR2 is FQNEAQ. The CDR3 is 15 amino acids. CDR3 amino acids: CASSSTGTSYNEQFF. The CDR3 DNA reads as TGTGCCAGCAGCTCAACAGGGACCTCCTACAATGAGCAGTTCTTC.

This clonotype was seen a single time. The chain links TRBV2 to TRBJ2-1; 7 bases are a match to TRBD2. The CDR3 sequence is 12 residues long. CDR1 is SNHLY and CDR2 is FYNNEI in the germline V gene. V gave up 4 bases and J gave up 12 bases; unmatched junction bases: 6. The CDR3 DNA is TGTGCCAGCAGTGGGGAGGGACTTGGGCAGTTCTTC. It yields the protein CASSGEGLGQFF.

This chain connects TRBV6-5 to TRBJ2-7; TRBD2 matches at 7 bases. The trim removed 6 bases at V and 6 bases at J, leaving 5 bases unmatched. Germline V gene lookup returns CDR1 MNHEY and CDR2 SVGAGI. The CDR3 extends over 12 amino acids. The CDR3 DNA sequence: TGTGCCAGCAGGAGCCCGGGGGGCGAGCAGTACTTC. This sequence encodes CASRSPGGEQYF.

The chain combines TRBV28 with TRBJ1-2; 7 bases are shared with TRBD1. This CDR3 contains 15 residues. V was clipped by 5 bases and J by 6 bases; unmatched bases: 12. Germline V gene sequence: CDR1 MDHEN, CDR2 SYDVKM. CDR3 sequence reads: CASSGAGQFRNGYTF. In DNA, the CDR3 is TGTGCCAGCAGTGGGGCGGGACAGTTTAGGAATGGCTACACCTTC.

The chain has TRBV27 and TRBJ1-2, with D unclear. The CDR3 is 15 amino acids. V lost 8 bases, J lost 4 bases, and 20 bases lay in between. Germline CDR1 and CDR2: MNHEY and SMNVEV (reference sequence). This chain's CDR3 is CASAARSAAIYGYTF. The DNA for the CDR3 is TGTGCCAGCGCTGCCCGATCGGCGGCTATCTATGGCTACACCTTC.

The rearrangement joins TRBV30 to TRBJ1-1, with TRBD1 matching 9 bases. Germline trimming cut 2 bases from V and 4 bases from J; bases unmatched to any gene: 5. The CDR3 contains 14 residues. CDR1 and CDR2 from the germline V gene are GTSNPN and SVGIG (reference sequence). The CDR3 bases are TGTGCCTGGAGTACGGGACAGGGAGGCACTGAAGCTTTCTTT. Translated, it gives CAWSTGQGGTEAFF.

The chain employs TRBV7-9 and TRBJ2-7, with 8 bases aligning to TRBD2. The CDR3 runs 14 residues. V dropped 8 bases and J dropped 3; count of bases not matched to a gene: 9. Germline CDR1 reads SEHNR; CDR2 reads FQNEAQ (reference sequence). For the CDR3, the DNA is TGTGCCAGCCGCGACGGGAGGGTGGACTACGAGCAGTACTTC. It translates to CASRDGRVDYEQYF. The whole variable domain, filled in from reference TRBV7-9 and TRBJ2-7, reads DTGVSQNPRHKITKRGQNVTFRCDPISEHNRLYWYRQTLGQGPEFLTYFQNEAQLEKSRLLSDRFSAERPKGSFSTLEIQRTEQGDSAMYLCASRDGRVDYEQYFGPGTRLTVT.

The chain recombines TRBV20-1 with TRBJ1-5; D possibly corresponds to TRBD1 (5 bases). V lost 1 base and J 3 bases, leaving 13 bases between the germline ends. The CDR3 is made up of 15 amino acids. Germline assignment: CDR1 DFQATT and CDR2 SNEGSKA (reference sequence). CDR3 DNA: TGCAGTGCTAGAGTAAGGGGCGATCTCAATCAGCCCCAGCATTTT. This translates into CSARVRGDLNQPQHF.

This chain links TRBV29-1 with TRBJ2-5; 10 bases match TRBD2. The germline V gene encodes CDR1 SQVTM and CDR2 ANQGSEA. V trimming: 3 bases; J trimming: 3 bases; junction bases outside the gene matches: 7. The CDR3 covers 15 residues. CDR3 loop: CSVDPKRGGKETQYF. DNA of the CDR3: TGCAGCGTTGACCCCAAGCGGGGGGGAAAAGAGACCCAGTACTTC.

The chain joins TRBV19 to TRBJ2-7; 9 bases align to TRBD1. The CDR3 has 15 residues. The V gene's germline CDR1 is LNHDA and CDR2 SQIVND (reference sequence). J gave up 6 bases and V 1 base, and 7 bases lay outside the gene matches. CDR3: CASSIGPGQGREQYF. The DNA of the CDR3 is TGTGCCAGTAGTATAGGGCCGGGACAGGGTCGCGAGCAGTACTTC.

This chain links TRBV28 with TRBJ1-2; D possibly corresponds to TRBD1 (6 bases). Trimming shortened V by 5 bases and J by 0 bases, and 10 bases separated the two germline ends. Germline values: CDR1 MDHEN, CDR2 SYDVKM. The CDR3 runs 14 residues. The chain's CDR3 is CASSVGGSNYGYTF. CDR3 sequence (DNA): TGTGCCAGCAGTGTCGGGGGCTCTAACTATGGCTACACCTTC.